The clone carrying this T cell receptor (beta chain) was seen ten or more times. Its antigen remains unidentified. The TCRbeta library incorporated unique molecular identifiers. TCRdb fed the PCR reads into MiXCR, producing one record per CDR3 protein. The sample shows 200,000 or so distinct CDR3 sequences, around 5.9% of them seen only once. CDR3 length: 11 residues. The germline V and J ends were trimmed by 2 bases and 6 bases, with 7 bases remaining between them. Germline V gene sequence: CDR1 SQVTM, CDR2 ANQGSEA. The data stem from a study of T-cell reconstitution after alpha-beta-depleted transplantation in children. Overall study findings and caveats: It was newly produced T cells that mostly accounted for T-cell counts and diversity one year after transplant. The origin of alpha-beta T cells about two months after transplant was reportedly several hundred expanded graft clones. Day-60 TCRbeta diversity that was high in some patients was derived from surviving recipient T cells and thymic progenitors.

Here the sequenced sample was PBMCs, taken before TCRalphabeta/CD19-depleted stem cell transplant. This chain uses TRBV29-1 with TRBJ1-1; unclear D gene. This TCR derives from a girl less than two years old with combined immunodeficiency, due to receive a stem cell transplant. CDR3 amino acids: CSVEFGAEAFF. In nucleotides, the CDR3 is TGCAGCGTTGAATTCGGGGCTGAAGCTTTCTTT.